The 7 T cell receptor beta chains in this list originate from one sample, sequenced in a study of T cells in Graves' hyperthyroidism and ophthalmopathy. From RNA transcripts, TCR beta CDR3 regions were amplified. The HTBI primer set drove a first-round RT-PCR of the TCR CDR3. TCRdb called the multiplex PCR reads again in MiXCR, with one record for every CDR3 protein. The data show some 460,000 distinct CDR3 sequences, with approximately 14% seen just once and roughly 15% held by the top ten. The specimen sequenced was blood. The source is a woman younger than 35 with Graves' hyperthyroidism.

The rearrangement links TRBV20-1 to TRBJ2-3; 14 bases align to TRBD2. V shed 3 bases and J 2 bases; nucleotides not matched to a gene: 7. This CDR3 has 17 residues. The germline CDR1 and CDR2 sequences are DFQATT and SNEGSKA (reference sequence). As DNA, the CDR3 is TGCAGTGCTAGCTTCGGACTAGCGGGGGGCTACACAGATACGCAGTATTTT. This encodes CSASFGLAGGYTDTQYF.

The J gene is TRBJ2-1, the V gene TRBV7-2; possibly TRBD2 for D (7 bases). CDR1 and CDR2 from the germline V gene are SGHTA and FQGNSA. This CDR3 spans 17 amino acids. The V and J ends lost 1 base and 0 bases respectively, with 13 bases between them. In DNA, the CDR3 is TGTGCCAGCAGCTTAGGAGGGGGGGTTTCCTCCTACAATGAGCAGTTCTTC. It is translated as CASSLGGGVSSYNEQFF.

This clonotype was seen repeatedly, ten times or more. The V and J genes are TRBV2 and TRBJ2-1; 7 positions match TRBD2. V dropped 3 bases and J dropped 7; count of bases not matched to a gene: 12. Germline V CDR1 and CDR2: SNHLY, FYNNEI. The CDR3 extends over 16 amino acids. CDR3 amino acids: CASSEWMVGGWNEQFF. The CDR3 DNA reads TGTGCCAGCAGTGAGTGGATGGTGGGGGGGTGGAATGAGCAGTTCTTC.

This clonotype was counted at least ten times. The rearrangement uses TRBV20-1 and TRBJ1-2, with D maybe TRBD1 (5 bases). Germline V gives CDR1 DFQATT, CDR2 SNEGSKA (reference sequence). V was pared by 5 bases and J by 0 bases, with 7 bases between. CDR3 size: 12 residues. CDR3 coding DNA: TGCAGTGCTGGGACCGCTAACTATGGCTACACCTTC. Translating it yields CSAGTANYGYTF.

This clonotype was counted at least ten times. CDR3 loop: CSAGDRVGTEAFF. CDR3 DNA sequence: TGCAGTGCTGGTGACAGGGTAGGCACTGAAGCTTTCTTT. The chain links TRBV20-1 to TRBJ1-1; TRBD1 aligns across 7 bases. The CDR3 has 13 amino acids. V was clipped by 5 bases and J by 4 bases; unmatched bases: 7. Germline CDR1 is DFQATT and CDR2 is SNEGSKA (reference sequence).

This clonotype occurred a few times. The chain couples TRBV20-1 to TRBJ2-7; D is perhaps TRBD1 or TRBD2 (6 bases each). The CDR3 runs 15 residues. Germline V gene data show CDR1 as DFQATT and CDR2 as SNEGSKA (reference sequence). Deletions cut 4 bases from V and 2 bases from J, with 18 bases between. CDR3 in DNA: TGCAGTGCTACTGGGGGGCAGGGGAATACCTACGAGCAGTACTTC. Residues: CSATGGQGNTYEQYF.

The chain is built from TRBV3-1 and TRBJ2-7; D unresolved. CDR3 length: 14 amino acids. V lost 7 bases to trimming and J lost 7 bases, with 20 bases between them. From germline, CDR1 is LGHDT and CDR2 YNNKEL (reference sequence). In nucleotides, the CDR3 is TGTGCCAGCATAATCCGGGTAGGAGAATGGGAGCAGTACTTC. It specifies CASIIRVGEWEQYF.